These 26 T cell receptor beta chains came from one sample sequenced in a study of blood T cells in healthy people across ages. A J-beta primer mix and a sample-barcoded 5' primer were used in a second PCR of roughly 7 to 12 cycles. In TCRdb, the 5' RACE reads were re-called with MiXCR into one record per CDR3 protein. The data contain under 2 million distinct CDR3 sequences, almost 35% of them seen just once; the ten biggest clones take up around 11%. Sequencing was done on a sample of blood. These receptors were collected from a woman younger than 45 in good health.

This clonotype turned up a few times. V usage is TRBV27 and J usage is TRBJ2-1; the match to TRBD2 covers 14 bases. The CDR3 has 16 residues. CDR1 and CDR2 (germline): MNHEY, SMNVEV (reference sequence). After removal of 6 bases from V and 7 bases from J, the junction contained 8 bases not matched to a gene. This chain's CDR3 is CASSRGTSGSSNEQFF. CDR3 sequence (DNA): TGTGCCAGCAGCCGAGGGACTAGCGGGAGTAGTAATGAGCAGTTCTTC.

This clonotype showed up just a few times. The CDR3 protein is CASSKTGGFYNEQFF. Written as DNA, the CDR3 is TGTGCCAGCAGCAAAACAGGGGGTTTTTACAATGAGCAGTTCTTC. The chain is built from TRBV7-3 and TRBJ2-1; 8 bases are shared with TRBD1. The CDR3 contains 15 residues. Germline-derived CDR1 and CDR2 are SGHTA and FQGTGA. Trimming removed 5 bases from V and 4 bases from J; junction bases left unmatched: 7.

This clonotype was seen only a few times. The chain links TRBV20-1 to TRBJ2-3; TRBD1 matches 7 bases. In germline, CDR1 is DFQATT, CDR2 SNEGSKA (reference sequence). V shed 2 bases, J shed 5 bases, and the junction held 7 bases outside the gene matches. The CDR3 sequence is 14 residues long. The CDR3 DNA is TGCAGTGCTAGAAAACAGGGGTTTAAAGATACGCAGTATTTT. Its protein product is CSARKQGFKDTQYF.

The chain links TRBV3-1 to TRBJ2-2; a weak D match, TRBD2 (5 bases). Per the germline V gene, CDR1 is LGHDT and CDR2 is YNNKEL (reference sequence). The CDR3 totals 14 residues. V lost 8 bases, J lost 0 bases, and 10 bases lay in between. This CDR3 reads CASGRGTNTGELFF. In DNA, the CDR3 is TGTGCCAGCGGGCGAGGGACGAACACCGGGGAGCTGTTTTTT.

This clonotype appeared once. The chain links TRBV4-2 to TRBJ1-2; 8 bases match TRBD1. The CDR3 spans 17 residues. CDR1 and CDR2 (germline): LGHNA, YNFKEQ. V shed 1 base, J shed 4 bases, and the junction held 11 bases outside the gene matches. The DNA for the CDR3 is TGTGCCAGCAGCCAAGCAGCACAGGGGGTTACAAGCTATGGCTACACCTTC. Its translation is CASSQAAQGVTSYGYTF.

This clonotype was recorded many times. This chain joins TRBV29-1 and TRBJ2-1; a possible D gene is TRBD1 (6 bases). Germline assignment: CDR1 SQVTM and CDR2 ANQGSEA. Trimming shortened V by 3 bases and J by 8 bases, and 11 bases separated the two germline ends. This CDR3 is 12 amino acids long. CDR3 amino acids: CSVEGARDEQFF. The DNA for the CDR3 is TGCAGCGTTGAGGGGGCTAGGGATGAGCAGTTCTTC.

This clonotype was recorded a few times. The CDR3: CSVGASGVNEQFF. The CDR3 DNA follows: TGCAGCGTTGGGGCTAGCGGGGTCAATGAGCAGTTCTTC. The chain recombines TRBV29-1 with TRBJ2-1, with 9 bases lining up with TRBD2. The V gene's germline CDR1 is SQVTM and CDR2 ANQGSEA. V trimming: 4 bases; J trimming: 6 bases; junction bases outside the gene matches: 4. The CDR3 length is 13 residues.

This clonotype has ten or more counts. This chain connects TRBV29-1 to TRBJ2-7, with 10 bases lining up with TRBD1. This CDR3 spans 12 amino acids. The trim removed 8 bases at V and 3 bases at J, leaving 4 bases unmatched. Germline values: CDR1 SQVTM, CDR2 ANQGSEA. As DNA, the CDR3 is TGCAGCCCCCGGACAGGGGGCTACGAGCAGTACTTC. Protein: CSPRTGGYEQYF.

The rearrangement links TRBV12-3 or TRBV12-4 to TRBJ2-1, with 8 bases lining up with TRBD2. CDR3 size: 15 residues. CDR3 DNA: TGTGCATCGAGGGGTATAGCGGGGATAAACAATGAGCAGTTCTTC. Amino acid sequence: CASRGIAGINNEQFF.

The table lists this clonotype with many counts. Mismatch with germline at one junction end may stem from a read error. CDR3 amino acids: CSVREGPSSTDTQYF. DNA for the CDR3: TGCAGTGTTAGAGAGGGCCCCTCGAGCACAGATACGCAGTATTTT. The V call is TRBV20-1, the J call TRBJ2-3, with D possibly matching TRBD2 (5 bases). The germline CDR1 and CDR2 sequences are DFQATT and SNEGSKA (reference sequence). The CDR3 covers 15 residues.

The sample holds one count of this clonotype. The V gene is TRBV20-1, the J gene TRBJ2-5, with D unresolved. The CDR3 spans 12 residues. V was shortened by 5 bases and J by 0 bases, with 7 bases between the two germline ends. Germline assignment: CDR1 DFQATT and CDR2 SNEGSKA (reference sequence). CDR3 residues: CSARYHQETQYF. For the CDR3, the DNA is TGCAGTGCTCGGTACCACCAAGAGACCCAGTACTTC.

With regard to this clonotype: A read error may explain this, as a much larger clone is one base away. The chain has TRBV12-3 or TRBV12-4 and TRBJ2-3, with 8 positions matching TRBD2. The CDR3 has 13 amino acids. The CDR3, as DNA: TGTGCCGGCAGAGCGGGGGCCACAGATACGCAGTATTTT. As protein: CAGRAGATDTQYF.

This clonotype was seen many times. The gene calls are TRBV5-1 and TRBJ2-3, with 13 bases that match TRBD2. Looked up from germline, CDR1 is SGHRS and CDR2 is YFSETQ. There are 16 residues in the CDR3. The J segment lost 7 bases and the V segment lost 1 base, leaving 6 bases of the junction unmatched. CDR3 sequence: CASSLTSGGALNTQYF. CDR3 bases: TGCGCCAGCAGCTTGACTAGCGGGGGGGCCCTAAATACGCAGTATTTT.

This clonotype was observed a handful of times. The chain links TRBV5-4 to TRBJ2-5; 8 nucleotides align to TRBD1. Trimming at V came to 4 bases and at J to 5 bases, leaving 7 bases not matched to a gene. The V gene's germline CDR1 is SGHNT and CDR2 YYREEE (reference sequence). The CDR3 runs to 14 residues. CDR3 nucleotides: TGTGCCAGCAGCCCCCGACAGGGGTTGGAGACCCAGTACTTC. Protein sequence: CASSPRQGLETQYF.

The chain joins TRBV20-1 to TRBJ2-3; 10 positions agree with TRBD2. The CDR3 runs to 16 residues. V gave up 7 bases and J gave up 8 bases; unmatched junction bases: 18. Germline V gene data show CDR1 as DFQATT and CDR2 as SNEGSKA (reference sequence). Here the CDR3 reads CSVPTSGRQKGGTQYF. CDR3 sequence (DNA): TGCAGTGTCCCGACTAGCGGGCGCCAGAAAGGAGGTACGCAGTATTTT.

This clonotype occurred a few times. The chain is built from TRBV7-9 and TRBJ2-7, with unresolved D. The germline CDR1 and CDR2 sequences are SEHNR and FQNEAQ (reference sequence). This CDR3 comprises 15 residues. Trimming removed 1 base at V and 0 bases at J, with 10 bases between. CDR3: CASSLEQMTSYEQYF. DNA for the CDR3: TGTGCCAGCAGCTTAGAACAGATGACCTCCTACGAGCAGTACTTC.

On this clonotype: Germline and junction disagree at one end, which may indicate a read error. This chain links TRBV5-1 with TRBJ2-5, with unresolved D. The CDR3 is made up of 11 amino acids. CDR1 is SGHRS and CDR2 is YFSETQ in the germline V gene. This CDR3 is CASSWSETRYF. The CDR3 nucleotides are TGCGCCAGCAGCTGGTCCGAGACCCGGTACTTC.

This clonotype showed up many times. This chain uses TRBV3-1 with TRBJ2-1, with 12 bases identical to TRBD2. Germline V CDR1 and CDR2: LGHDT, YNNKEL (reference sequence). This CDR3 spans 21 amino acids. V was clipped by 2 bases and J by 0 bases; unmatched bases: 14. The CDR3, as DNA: TGTGCCAGCAGCCAATTCCCCCCCGGACTAGCGGGGCCCAGCTCCTACAATGAGCAGTTCTTC. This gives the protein CASSQFPPGLAGPSSYNEQFF.

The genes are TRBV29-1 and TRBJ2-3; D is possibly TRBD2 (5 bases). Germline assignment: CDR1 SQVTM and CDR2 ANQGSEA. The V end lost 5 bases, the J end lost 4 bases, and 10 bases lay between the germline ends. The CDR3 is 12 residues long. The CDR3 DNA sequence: TGCAGCGTTAGACTGGGAGCAGATACGCAGTATTTT. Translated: CSVRLGADTQYF.

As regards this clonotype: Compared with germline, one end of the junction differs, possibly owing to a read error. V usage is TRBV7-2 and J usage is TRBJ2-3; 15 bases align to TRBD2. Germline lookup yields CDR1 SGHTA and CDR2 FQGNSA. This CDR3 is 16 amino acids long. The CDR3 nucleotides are TGTGCCAGCAGCCCCCGGACTAGCGGGAGGGGAGATACGCGGTATTTT. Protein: CASSPRTSGRGDTRYF.

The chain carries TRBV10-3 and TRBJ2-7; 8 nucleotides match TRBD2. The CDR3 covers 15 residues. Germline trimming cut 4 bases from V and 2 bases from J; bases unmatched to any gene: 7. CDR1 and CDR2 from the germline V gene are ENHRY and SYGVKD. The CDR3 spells CAISADRGGTYEQYF. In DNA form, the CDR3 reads TGTGCCATCAGTGCCGACCGGGGGGGTACCTACGAGCAGTACTTC.

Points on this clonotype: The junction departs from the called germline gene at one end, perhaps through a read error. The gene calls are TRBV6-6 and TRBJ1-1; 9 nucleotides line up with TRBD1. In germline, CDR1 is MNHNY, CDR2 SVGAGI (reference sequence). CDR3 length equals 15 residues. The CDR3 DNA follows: TGCGCCAGCACCGCGACAGGGGGGGCCGGCACTGAAGCTTTCTTT. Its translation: CASTATGGAGTEAFF.

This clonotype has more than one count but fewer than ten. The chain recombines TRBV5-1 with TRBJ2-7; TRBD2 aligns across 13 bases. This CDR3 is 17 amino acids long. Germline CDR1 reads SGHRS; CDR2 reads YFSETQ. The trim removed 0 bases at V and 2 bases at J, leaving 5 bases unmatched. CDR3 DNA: TGCGCCAGCAGCTTGGGACTAGCGGGGGGTACGACCTACGAGCAGTACTTC. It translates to CASSLGLAGGTTYEQYF.

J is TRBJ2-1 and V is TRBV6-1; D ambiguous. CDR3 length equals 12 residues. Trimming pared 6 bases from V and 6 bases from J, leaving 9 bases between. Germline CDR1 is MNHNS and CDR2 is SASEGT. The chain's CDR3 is CASRITGNEQFF. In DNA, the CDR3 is TGTGCCAGCAGGATTACCGGCAATGAGCAGTTCTTC.

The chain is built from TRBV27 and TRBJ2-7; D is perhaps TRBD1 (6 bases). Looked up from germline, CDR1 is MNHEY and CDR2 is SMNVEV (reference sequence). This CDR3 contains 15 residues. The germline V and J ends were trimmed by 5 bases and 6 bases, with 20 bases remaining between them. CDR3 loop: CASSLGTPELFEQYF. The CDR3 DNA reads TGTGCCAGCAGTCTCGGGACACCCGAGTTATTCGAGCAGTACTTC.

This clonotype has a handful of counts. The CDR3 loop reads CASSLAHWDTTYEQYF. The CDR3 bases are TGCGCCAGCAGCTTGGCCCACTGGGACACTACCTACGAGCAGTACTTC. V is TRBV5-1 and J is TRBJ2-7; a weak D match, TRBD1 (6 bases). CDR1 is SGHRS and CDR2 is YFSETQ in the germline V gene. This CDR3 has 16 amino acids. Trimming stripped 0 bases from V and 2 bases from J, with 15 bases between.